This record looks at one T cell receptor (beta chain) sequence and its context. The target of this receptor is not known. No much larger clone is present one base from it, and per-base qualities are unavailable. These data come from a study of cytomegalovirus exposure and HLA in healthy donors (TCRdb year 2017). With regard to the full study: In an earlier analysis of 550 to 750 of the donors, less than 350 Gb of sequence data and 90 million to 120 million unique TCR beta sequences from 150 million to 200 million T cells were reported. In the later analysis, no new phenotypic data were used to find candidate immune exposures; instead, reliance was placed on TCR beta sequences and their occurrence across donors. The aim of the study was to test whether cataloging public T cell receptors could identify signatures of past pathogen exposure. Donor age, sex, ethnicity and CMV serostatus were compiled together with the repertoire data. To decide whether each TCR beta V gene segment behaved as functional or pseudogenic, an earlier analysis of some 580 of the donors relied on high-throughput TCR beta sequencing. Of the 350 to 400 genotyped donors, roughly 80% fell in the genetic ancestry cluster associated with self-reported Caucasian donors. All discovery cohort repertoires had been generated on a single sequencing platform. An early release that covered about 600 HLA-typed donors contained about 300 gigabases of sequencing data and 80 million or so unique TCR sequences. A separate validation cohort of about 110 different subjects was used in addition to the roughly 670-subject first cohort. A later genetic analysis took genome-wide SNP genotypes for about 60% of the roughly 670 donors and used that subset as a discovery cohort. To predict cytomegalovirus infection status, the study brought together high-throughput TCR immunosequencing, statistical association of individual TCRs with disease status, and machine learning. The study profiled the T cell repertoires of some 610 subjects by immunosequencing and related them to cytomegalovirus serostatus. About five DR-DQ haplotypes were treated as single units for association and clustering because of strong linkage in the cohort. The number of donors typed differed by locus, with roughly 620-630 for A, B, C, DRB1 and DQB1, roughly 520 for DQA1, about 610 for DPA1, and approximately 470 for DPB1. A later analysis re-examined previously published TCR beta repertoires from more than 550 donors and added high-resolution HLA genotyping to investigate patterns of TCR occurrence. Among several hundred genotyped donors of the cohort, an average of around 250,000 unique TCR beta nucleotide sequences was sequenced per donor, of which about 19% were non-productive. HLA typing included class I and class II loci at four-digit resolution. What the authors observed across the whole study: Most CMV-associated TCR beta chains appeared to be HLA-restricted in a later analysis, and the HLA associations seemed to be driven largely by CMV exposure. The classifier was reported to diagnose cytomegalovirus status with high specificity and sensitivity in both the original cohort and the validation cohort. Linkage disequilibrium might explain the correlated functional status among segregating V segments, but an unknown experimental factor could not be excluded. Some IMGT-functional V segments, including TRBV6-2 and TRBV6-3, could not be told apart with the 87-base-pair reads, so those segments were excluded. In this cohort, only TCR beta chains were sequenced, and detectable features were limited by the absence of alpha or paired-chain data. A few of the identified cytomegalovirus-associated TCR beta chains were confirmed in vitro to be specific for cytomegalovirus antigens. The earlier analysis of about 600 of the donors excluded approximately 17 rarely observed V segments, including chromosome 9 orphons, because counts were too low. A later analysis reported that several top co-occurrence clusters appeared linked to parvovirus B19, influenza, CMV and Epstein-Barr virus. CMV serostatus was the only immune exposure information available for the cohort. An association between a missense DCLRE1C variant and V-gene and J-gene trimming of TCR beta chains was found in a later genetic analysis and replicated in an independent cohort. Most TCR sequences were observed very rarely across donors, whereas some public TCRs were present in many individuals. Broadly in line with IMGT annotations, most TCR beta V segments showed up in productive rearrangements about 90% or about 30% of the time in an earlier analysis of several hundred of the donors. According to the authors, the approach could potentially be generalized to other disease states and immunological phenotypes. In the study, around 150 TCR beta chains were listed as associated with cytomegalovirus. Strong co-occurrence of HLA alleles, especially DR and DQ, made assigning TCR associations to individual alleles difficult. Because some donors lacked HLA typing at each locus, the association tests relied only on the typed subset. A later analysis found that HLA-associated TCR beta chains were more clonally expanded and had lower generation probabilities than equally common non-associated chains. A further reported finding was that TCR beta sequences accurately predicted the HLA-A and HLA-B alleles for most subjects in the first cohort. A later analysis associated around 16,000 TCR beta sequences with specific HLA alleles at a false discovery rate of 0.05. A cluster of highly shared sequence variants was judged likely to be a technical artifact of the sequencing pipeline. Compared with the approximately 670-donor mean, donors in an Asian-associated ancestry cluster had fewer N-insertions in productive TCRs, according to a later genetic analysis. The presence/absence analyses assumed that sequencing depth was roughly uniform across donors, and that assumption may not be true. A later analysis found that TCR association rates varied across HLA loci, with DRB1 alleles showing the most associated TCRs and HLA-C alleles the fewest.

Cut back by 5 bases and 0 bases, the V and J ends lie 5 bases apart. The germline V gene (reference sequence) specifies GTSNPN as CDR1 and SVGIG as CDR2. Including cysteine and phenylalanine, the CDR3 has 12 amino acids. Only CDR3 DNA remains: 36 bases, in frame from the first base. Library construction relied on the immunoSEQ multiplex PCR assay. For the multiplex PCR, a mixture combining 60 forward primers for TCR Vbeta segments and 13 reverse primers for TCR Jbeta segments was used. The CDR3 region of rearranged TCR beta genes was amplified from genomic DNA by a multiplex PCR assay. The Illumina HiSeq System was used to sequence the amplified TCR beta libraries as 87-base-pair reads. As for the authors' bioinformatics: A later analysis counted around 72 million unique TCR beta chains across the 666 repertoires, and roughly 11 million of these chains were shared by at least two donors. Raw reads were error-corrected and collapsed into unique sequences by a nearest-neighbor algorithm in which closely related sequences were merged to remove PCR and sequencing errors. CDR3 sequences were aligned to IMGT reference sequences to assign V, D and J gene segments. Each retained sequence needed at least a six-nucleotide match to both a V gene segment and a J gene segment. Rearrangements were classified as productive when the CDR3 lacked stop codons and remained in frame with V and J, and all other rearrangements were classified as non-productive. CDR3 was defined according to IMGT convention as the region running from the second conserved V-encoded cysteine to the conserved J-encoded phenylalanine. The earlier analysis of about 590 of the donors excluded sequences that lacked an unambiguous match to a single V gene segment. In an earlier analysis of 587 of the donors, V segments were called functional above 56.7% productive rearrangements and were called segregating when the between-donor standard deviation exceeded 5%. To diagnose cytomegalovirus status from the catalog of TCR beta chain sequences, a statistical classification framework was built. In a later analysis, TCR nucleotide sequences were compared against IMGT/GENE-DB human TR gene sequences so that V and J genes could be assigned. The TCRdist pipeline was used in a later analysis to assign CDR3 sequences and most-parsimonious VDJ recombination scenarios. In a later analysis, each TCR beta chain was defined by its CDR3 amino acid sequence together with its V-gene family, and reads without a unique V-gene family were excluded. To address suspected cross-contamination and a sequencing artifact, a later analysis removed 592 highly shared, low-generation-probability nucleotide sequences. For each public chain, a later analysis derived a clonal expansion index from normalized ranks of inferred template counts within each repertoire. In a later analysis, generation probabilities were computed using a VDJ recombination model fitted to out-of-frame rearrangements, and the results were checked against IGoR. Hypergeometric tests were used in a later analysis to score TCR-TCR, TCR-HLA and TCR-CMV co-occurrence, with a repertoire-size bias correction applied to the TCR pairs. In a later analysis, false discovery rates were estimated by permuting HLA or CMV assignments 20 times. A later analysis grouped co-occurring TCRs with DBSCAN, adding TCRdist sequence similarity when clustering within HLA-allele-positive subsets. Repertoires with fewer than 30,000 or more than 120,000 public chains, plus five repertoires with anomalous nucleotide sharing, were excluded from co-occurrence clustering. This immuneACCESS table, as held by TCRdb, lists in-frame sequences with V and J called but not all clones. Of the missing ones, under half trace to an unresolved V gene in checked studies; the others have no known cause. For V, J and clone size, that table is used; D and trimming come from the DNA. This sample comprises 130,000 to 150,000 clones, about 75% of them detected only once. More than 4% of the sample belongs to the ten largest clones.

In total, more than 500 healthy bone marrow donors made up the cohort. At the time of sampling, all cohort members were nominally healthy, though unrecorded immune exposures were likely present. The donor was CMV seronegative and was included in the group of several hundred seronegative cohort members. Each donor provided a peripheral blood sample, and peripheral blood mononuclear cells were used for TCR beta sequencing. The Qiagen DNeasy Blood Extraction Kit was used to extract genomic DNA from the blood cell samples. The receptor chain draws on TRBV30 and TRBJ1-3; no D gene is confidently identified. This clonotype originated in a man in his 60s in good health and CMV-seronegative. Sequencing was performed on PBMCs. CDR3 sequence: CAWSSSGNTIYF. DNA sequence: TGTGCCTGGTCCAGCTCTGGAAACACCATATATTTT.